The 28 T cell receptor beta chains given below trace back to one sample, sequenced in a study of blood T cells in healthy people across ages. The use of a sample-barcoded 5' primer and a J-beta primer mix characterized a second PCR of about 7 to 12 cycles. TCRdb reprocessed the 5' RACE reads with MiXCR, giving one entry per CDR3 protein. In the table there are just over 800,000 distinct CDR3 sequences, around 68% of which are singletons. The sequenced sample was blood. Receptors originate from a man aged 30 to 45 in good health.

Comment on this clonotype: The junction does not match germline at one end; this may be a read error. J is TRBJ1-2 and V is TRBV14; tentative D call: TRBD1 (6 bases). CDR1 SGHDN and CDR2 FVKESK come from the germline V gene. The CDR3 runs 15 residues. The CDR3 DNA reads as TGTGCCCGCAGCCAAGATCTTACAGGGTTCTATGGCTACACCTTC. Translation gives CARSQDLTGFYGYTF.

V gene TRBV24-1 combines with J gene TRBJ2-4, with 12 positions matching TRBD2. The trim removed 4 bases at V and 4 bases at J, leaving 10 bases unmatched. This CDR3 is 18 amino acids long. Germline V CDR1 and CDR2: KGHDR, SFDVKD. The CDR3 loop reads CATSERPLAGGSKNIQYF. The CDR3 nucleotides are TGTGCCACCAGTGAACGTCCACTAGCGGGAGGTTCAAAAAACATTCAGTACTTC.

The sample holds a few counts of this clonotype. The chain joins TRBV25-1 to TRBJ2-1; 10 positions agree with TRBD2. The CDR3 is 14 residues long. Germline V gene data show CDR1 as MGHDK and CDR2 as SYGVNS. Germline trimming cut 6 bases from V and 8 bases from J; bases unmatched to any gene: 7. The CDR3 region has the DNA TGTGCCAGCAGACTCCCGGGACTAGCGTATGAGCAGTTCTTC. Translating gives CASRLPGLAYEQFF.

The gene calls are TRBV4-2 and TRBJ2-3; TRBD1 matches 8 bases. V shed 0 bases, J shed 5 bases, and the junction held 13 bases outside the gene matches. The CDR3 sequence is 18 residues long. CDR1 and CDR2 from the germline V gene are LGHNA and YNFKEQ. CDR3 sequence: CASSQELGTGSRRDTQYF. The DNA of the CDR3 is TGTGCCAGCAGCCAAGAACTGGGGACAGGATCACGGAGAGATACGCAGTATTTT.

The V gene is TRBV6-6, the J gene TRBJ2-7; no definite D call. Trimming stripped 6 bases from V and 5 bases from J, with 11 bases between. This CDR3 is 12 amino acids long. Germline V lookup: CDR1 MNHNY, CDR2 SVGAGI (reference sequence). The DNA for the CDR3 is TGTGCCAGCAGCTATCGGTTGGACGAGCAGTACTTC. Residues: CASSYRLDEQYF.

The count of this clonotype is one. This chain uses TRBV18 with TRBJ1-6; possibly TRBD1 for D (6 bases). The V end lost 5 bases, the J end lost 8 bases, and 22 bases lay between the germline ends. The CDR3 has 17 amino acids. Looked up from germline, CDR1 is KGHSH and CDR2 is LQKENI. The CDR3 DNA is TGTGCCAGCTCAAGCCGGGACATCAAAATGGGGTATTCACCCCTCCACTTT. Protein product: CASSSRDIKMGYSPLHF.

The chain is built from TRBV20-1 and TRBJ2-7, with a weak D call TRBD2 (7 bases). This CDR3 comprises 12 residues. The germline V gene has CDR1 DFQATT and CDR2 SNEGSKA (reference sequence). Deletions cut 5 bases from V and 6 bases from J, with 14 bases between. DNA for the CDR3: TGCAGTGCTGACAGGAGGGGGGGCGAGCAGTACTTC. This encodes CSADRRGGEQYF.

This rearrangement joins TRBV20-1 to TRBJ2-7; 11 bases match TRBD2. Germline lookup yields CDR1 DFQATT and CDR2 SNEGSKA (reference sequence). The CDR3 length is 19 residues. V shed 2 bases, J shed 10 bases, and the junction held 25 bases outside the gene matches. For the CDR3, the DNA is TGCAGTGCTAGACTGCCAGGGAGTCGAACTAGCGGGGGATCGAGTACCCAGTACTTC. Translating gives CSARLPGSRTSGGSSTQYF.

This clonotype came up once. The V call is TRBV5-6, the J call TRBJ1-1; D not resolved. V was shortened by 0 bases and J by 4 bases, with 10 bases between the two germline ends. Germline CDR1 and CDR2: SGHDT and YYEEEE. This CDR3 is built from 14 residues. CDR3 sequence reads: CASSLAWDLTEAFF. The CDR3 DNA reads as TGTGCCAGCAGCTTGGCCTGGGATCTCACTGAAGCTTTCTTT.

This chain connects TRBV7-2 to TRBJ2-3, with 9 nucleotides matching TRBD1. The CDR3 has 14 residues. V shed 6 bases and J 5 bases; nucleotides not matched to a gene: 6. In germline, CDR1 is SGHTA, CDR2 FQGNSA. The CDR3 spells CASREQGAGDTQYF. The CDR3 nucleotides are TGTGCCAGCAGAGAACAGGGGGCAGGAGATACGCAGTATTTT.

The sample holds many counts of this clonotype. The chain recombines TRBV29-1 with TRBJ2-7, with 8 bases matching TRBD2. Germline-derived CDR1 and CDR2 are SQVTM and ANQGSEA. The CDR3 loop spans 13 amino acids. Losses at the gene ends were 3 bases for V and 2 bases for J; bases not matched to a gene: 3. CDR3 residues: CSVDTGGAYEQYF. Here the CDR3 DNA reads TGCAGCGTTGACACGGGGGGGGCCTACGAGCAGTACTTC.

CDR3 loop: CASSVHGGGLVTYEQYF. The CDR3 nucleotides read TGTGCCAGCAGTGTACATGGCGGGGGACTCGTGACCTACGAGCAGTACTTC. V and J are TRBV2 and TRBJ2-5, with 7 bases that match TRBD2. The last part of the DNA fits TRBJ2-7 better; the J call may be wrong. CDR3 length: 17 residues. The germline V gene encodes CDR1 SNHLY and CDR2 FYNNEI.

This rearrangement joins TRBV6-1 to TRBJ1-2, with TRBD1 identical over 7 bases. The CDR3 has 15 amino acids. The germline V gene has CDR1 MNHNS and CDR2 SASEGT. V lost 3 bases and J lost 4; bases outside the gene matches: 8. This chain's CDR3 is CASSEAGQRLYGYTF. CDR3 coding DNA: TGTGCCAGCAGTGAGGCGGGACAGAGACTCTATGGCTACACCTTC.

The genes are TRBV24-1 and TRBJ2-7; the D gene is possibly TRBD1 (5 bases). This CDR3 is 15 amino acids long. V lost 4 bases and J lost 0, with 12 bases in between. Germline V gene sequence: CDR1 KGHDR, CDR2 SFDVKD. CDR3 sequence: CATSETQGSSYEQYF. In DNA form, the CDR3 reads TGTGCCACCAGTGAGACCCAGGGTTCCTCCTACGAGCAGTACTTC.

The chain is built from TRBV12-3 or TRBV12-4 and TRBJ1-2, with 8 bases matching TRBD1. The trim removed 9 bases at V and 8 bases at J, leaving 14 bases unmatched. The CDR3 is 14 residues long. Here the CDR3 reads CASTKDRERTGYTF. The CDR3 DNA is TGTGCCAGTACCAAGGACAGGGAGCGCACGGGCTACACCTTC.

This chain links TRBV6-5 with TRBJ2-3; the D gene is possibly TRBD2 (5 bases). Trimming stripped 10 bases from V and 3 bases from J, with 20 bases between. The CDR3 runs to 15 residues. The germline V gene encodes CDR1 MNHEY and CDR2 SVGAGI. CDR3 coding DNA: TGTGCCACGCGAATAGCGAAGTCCCTAACAGATACGCAGTATTTT. This codes for CATRIAKSLTDTQYF.

This clonotype has a handful of counts. The chain employs TRBV5-1 and TRBJ2-4; D gene unclear. The CDR3 contains 14 residues. CDR1 is SGHRS, CDR2 YFSETQ, per germline. V lost 0 bases, J lost 4 bases, and 8 bases lay in between. The CDR3 sequence is CASSLDSSKNIQYF. The CDR3 coding sequence is TGCGCCAGCAGCTTGGACAGTTCAAAAAACATTCAGTACTTC.

The rearrangement joins TRBV28 to TRBJ2-2, with 11 bases identical to TRBD1. Germline trimming cut 5 bases from V and 8 bases from J; bases unmatched to any gene: 4. The germline V gene has CDR1 MDHEN and CDR2 SYDVKM. The CDR3 has 14 amino acids. The CDR3 here is CASSGTGGHGELFF. DNA for the CDR3: TGTGCCAGCAGTGGGACAGGGGGTCATGGGGAGCTGTTTTTT.

CDR3 nucleotide sequence: TGTGCCAGCAGCTTAGCGCTGTCCTACACCGGGGAGCTGTTTTTT. Residues: CASSLALSYTGELFF. The chain uses TRBV7-2 and TRBJ2-2; D is unclear. CDR3 size: 15 residues. Germline-derived CDR1 and CDR2 are SGHTA and FQGNSA. The V end was cut by 0 bases, the J end by 3 bases, with 8 bases between.

J is TRBJ1-1 and V is TRBV5-4, with D unresolved. The CDR3 spans 13 residues. Germline-derived CDR1 and CDR2 are SGHNT and YYREEE (reference sequence). The V and J ends lost 0 bases and 5 bases respectively, with 8 bases between them. For the CDR3, the DNA is TGTGCCAGCAGCTTGGGGTTTAGGACTGAAGCTTTCTTT. Residues: CASSLGFRTEAFF.

A few counts support this clonotype. This chain uses TRBV9 with TRBJ2-4; D is undetermined. V gave up 0 bases and J gave up 7 bases, with 8 bases separating them. Germline CDR1 is SGDLS and CDR2 is YYNGEE. This CDR3 is built from 13 residues. CDR3 sequence: CASSVGLGNIQYF. In DNA, the CDR3 is TGTGCCAGCAGCGTAGGTTTGGGGAACATTCAGTACTTC.

The V and J genes are TRBV10-3 and TRBJ2-3; 12 positions match TRBD2. The CDR3 spans 19 residues. Germline V CDR1 and CDR2: ENHRY, SYGVKD. The junction had 14 bases not matched to a gene; V was cut back by 2 bases and J by 5 bases. The CDR3 nucleotides read TGTGCCATCAGTGAGAGAAGGGGGACTAGCGGGTCACCTTTAGATACGCAGTATTTT. Translation: CAISERRGTSGSPLDTQYF.

The chain carries TRBV4-3 and TRBJ2-3; the D is unclear. Trimming pared 0 bases from V and 6 bases from J, leaving 19 bases between. CDR1 and CDR2 from the germline V gene are LGHNA and YSLEER. This CDR3 region has 17 residues. The CDR3 protein is CASSQDSRREALDTQYF. CDR3 in DNA: TGCGCCAGCAGCCAAGACTCGCGACGAGAGGCGCTTGATACGCAGTATTTT.

The V gene is TRBV10-3, the J gene TRBJ1-4; D is unresolved. The CDR3 totals 16 residues. V lost 6 bases and J lost 6, with 20 bases in between. In germline, CDR1 is ENHRY, CDR2 SYGVKD. The CDR3 loop reads CAISSKRAQTHEKLFF. CDR3 coding DNA: TGTGCCATCAGCTCCAAACGTGCACAGACGCATGAAAAACTGTTTTTT.

This clonotype was counted only a few times. The chain links TRBV29-1 to TRBJ2-5, with D possibly matching TRBD2 (5 bases). V gave up 3 bases and J gave up 4 bases, with 12 bases separating them. The CDR3 spans 13 residues. The germline CDR1 and CDR2 sequences are SQVTM and ANQGSEA. The CDR3 nucleotides read TGCAGCGTTGACCGGGGAAATGGAGAGACCCAGTACTTC. Protein product: CSVDRGNGETQYF.

The rearrangement joins TRBV5-6 to TRBJ2-4, with TRBD1 as a possible D gene (6 bases). This CDR3 comprises 15 residues. V was cut by 3 bases and J by 0 bases, with 10 bases left in between. CDR1 is SGHDT and CDR2 is YYEEEE in the germline V gene. The CDR3 nucleotides are TGTGCCAGCAGCTCGGACAGATTAGCCAAAAACATTCAGTACTTC. This codes for CASSSDRLAKNIQYF.

The chain carries TRBV2 and TRBJ2-5, with no clear D. This CDR3 is 13 amino acids long. V was clipped by 8 bases and J by 1 base, with 11 bases between them. In germline, CDR1 is SNHLY, CDR2 FYNNEI. CDR3 residues: CASLDTPQETQYF. CDR3 coding DNA: TGTGCCAGCTTAGACACTCCCCAAGAGACCCAGTACTTC. The variable domain in full, with the rest retrieved from reference TRBV2 and TRBJ2-5, is EPEVTQTPSHQVTQMGQEVILRCVPISNHLYFYWYRQILGQKVEFLVSFYNNEISEKSEIFDDQFSVERPDGSNFTLKIRSTKLEDSAMYFCASLDTPQETQYFGPGTRLLVL.

J is TRBJ2-5 and V is TRBV6-6; TRBD1 aligns across 7 bases. The J call could be wrong; TRBJ2-4 is a better fit for the DNA end. The germline V gene encodes CDR1 MNHNY and CDR2 SVGAGI (reference sequence). The CDR3 is 15 amino acids. CDR3: CASSWAGGDKNIQYF. The CDR3 DNA reads TGTGCCAGCAGTTGGGCAGGGGGAGACAAAAACATTCAGTACTTC.